A single sample is the source of the 29 T cell receptor beta chains below, sequenced in a study of blood T cell repertoires in COVID-19. Data came from immunoSEQ multiplex PCR; TCRdb stores just in-frame clones and leaves some out. In the table there are about 210,000 clones, roughly 80% of which are singletons. Sequenced sample: peripheral blood. These receptors were taken from a woman of 80 years or more with COVID-19, enrolled during active disease.

The J gene is TRBJ2-2, the V gene TRBV19; weak D call: TRBD2 (7 bases). From germline, CDR1 is LNHDA and CDR2 SQIVND (reference sequence). V dropped 6 bases and J dropped 0 bases, with 11 bases sitting between them. CDR3 length: 15 amino acids. This chain's CDR3 is CASRPGGANTGELFF. As DNA, the CDR3 is TGTGCCAGTAGGCCGGGGGGCGCGAACACCGGGGAGCTGTTTTTT.

V and J are TRBV11-2 and TRBJ1-1, with TRBD1 matching 7 bases. Germline V gene lookup returns CDR1 SGHAT and CDR2 FQNNGV. The V segment lost 4 bases and the J segment 5 bases; nucleotides outside the gene matches: 4. The CDR3 is 13 residues long. CDR3 amino acids: CASSYRTGTEAFF. CDR3 DNA: TGTGCCAGCAGCTACCGGACAGGAACTGAAGCTTTCTTT.

V is TRBV6-2 or TRBV6-3 and J is TRBJ1-1; D call uncertain. This CDR3 has 12 residues. Germline CDR1 reads MNHEY; CDR2 reads SVGEGT. With 2 bases removed from V and 4 bases from J, the gap between germline ends came to 5 bases. This CDR3 reads CASSYRITEAFF. DNA for the CDR3: TGTGCCAGCAGTTACCGTATCACTGAAGCTTTCTTT.

J is TRBJ2-1 and V is TRBV19; 8 bases are a match to TRBD2. The ends lost 2 bases at V and 3 bases at J; junction bases unmatched: 3. Germline CDR1 LNHDA, CDR2 SQIVND (reference sequence). CDR3 size: 15 residues. The CDR3 loop is CASSIYGTSYNEQFF. DNA of the CDR3: TGTGCCAGTAGTATATACGGGACTAGCTACAATGAGCAGTTCTTC.

The chain joins TRBV28 to TRBJ1-4, with D hard to call. Germline CDR1 is MDHEN and CDR2 is SYDVKM. The length of the CDR3 is 14 residues. V dropped 5 bases and J dropped 8 bases, with 15 bases sitting between them. The CDR3 sequence is CASSVGSTGEKLFF. CDR3 DNA: TGTGCCAGCAGTGTGGGTTCCACGGGGGAAAAACTGTTTTTT.

This chain links TRBV9 with TRBJ1-3; D unclear. The CDR3 consists of 18 residues. Trimming shortened V by 0 bases and J by 0 bases, and 16 bases separated the two germline ends. Germline V gene sequence: CDR1 SGDLS, CDR2 YYNGEE. CDR3 coding DNA: TGTGCCAGCAGCGTAGCCCCCCTGGCACTAAGCTCTGGAAACACCATATATTTT. Amino acids: CASSVAPLALSSGNTIYF.

The CDR3 DNA reads as TGTGCCAGTAGCCGGGGGTGGACCACTGAAGCTTTCTTT. Translating it yields CASSRGWTTEAFF. The J gene is TRBJ1-1, the V gene TRBV19; a weak D match, TRBD1 (5 bases). CDR1 LNHDA and CDR2 SQIVND come from the germline V gene (reference sequence). V shed 6 bases and J shed 4 bases, with 12 bases lying between them. The CDR3 runs to 13 residues.

The rearrangement joins TRBV2 to TRBJ1-4, with a tentative D call TRBD1 (6 bases). Germline V gene sequence: CDR1 SNHLY, CDR2 FYNNEI. Trimming pared 5 bases from V and 8 bases from J, leaving 21 bases between. CDR3 size: 16 residues. This chain's CDR3 is CASSSGGAGLSEKLFF. As DNA, the CDR3 is TGTGCCAGCAGTTCTGGGGGGGCAGGGTTGAGCGAAAAACTGTTTTTT.

The chain carries TRBV7-8 and TRBJ2-3, with D perhaps matching TRBD1 or TRBD2 (5 bases each). Looked up from germline, CDR1 is SGHVS and CDR2 is FQNEAQ. Trimming took 5 bases from V and 3 from J, leaving 12 bases between them. CDR3 size: 14 residues. CDR3 in DNA: TGTGCCAGCAGCCGGGGCGCTTTAACAGATACGCAGTATTTT. Encoded protein: CASSRGALTDTQYF.

This clone was found once. V gene TRBV4-1 combines with J gene TRBJ1-6; 7 bases agree with TRBD1. The V and J ends lost 6 bases and 7 bases, in that order; junction bases with no gene match: 9. CDR3 length equals 15 residues. Germline CDR1 and CDR2: MGHRA and YSYEKL. The chain's CDR3 is CASSLGQLTNSPLHF. For the CDR3, the DNA is TGCGCCAGCAGTCTGGGACAGCTTACCAATTCACCCCTCCACTTT.

As regards this clone: Other DNA sequences in the same sample also yield this CDR3. This sequence joins TRBV5-1 and TRBJ1-2, with D unresolved. The germline V gene has CDR1 SGHRS and CDR2 YFSETQ. The CDR3 totals 14 residues. V dropped 0 bases and J dropped 2 bases, with 8 bases sitting between them. The CDR3: CASSLATGNYGYTF. In nucleotides, the CDR3 is TGCGCCAGCAGCTTGGCCACGGGGAACTATGGCTACACCTTC.

CDR3 in amino acids: CASSQTSGSYEQYF. For the CDR3, the DNA is TGTGCCAGCAGCCAAACTAGCGGATCCTACGAGCAGTACTTC. The rearrangement uses TRBV3-1 (or the pseudogene TRBV3-2) and TRBJ2-7; 8 nucleotides align to TRBD2. The CDR3 extends over 14 amino acids. CDR1 LGHDT and CDR2 YNNKEL come from the germline V gene (reference sequence). The trim removed 2 bases at V and 1 base at J, leaving 1 base unmatched.

The CDR3 DNA reads TGTGCCAGCAGTGAACAACCCCAGCGTCGTCTTAGCACCGGGGAGCTGTTTTTT. Translation: CASSEQPQRRLSTGELFF. The chain recombines TRBV6-4 with TRBJ2-2; D is uncertain. V dropped 3 bases and J dropped 4 bases, with 21 bases sitting between them. This CDR3 region has 18 residues. From germline, CDR1 is MRHNA and CDR2 SNTAGT.

The chain couples TRBV28 to TRBJ2-7, with 10 bases that match TRBD1. Germline values: CDR1 MDHEN, CDR2 SYDVKM. This CDR3 comprises 13 residues. V lost 10 bases and J lost 4; bases outside the gene matches: 7. This CDR3 reads CATQTGGLYEQYF. CDR3 coding DNA: TGTGCCACCCAGACAGGGGGCCTATACGAGCAGTACTTC.

The chain combines TRBV28 with TRBJ2-7; 7 bases are shared with TRBD2. The CDR3 runs 17 residues. J gave up 3 bases and V 2 bases, and 13 bases lay outside the gene matches. The germline gives CDR1 MDHEN, CDR2 SYDVKM. CDR3 bases: TGTGCCAGCAGTTTAGGCCCCACGGGGGGTTCTCGCTACGAGCAGTACTTC. This encodes CASSLGPTGGSRYEQYF.

This chain connects TRBV19 to TRBJ1-2; D might be TRBD1 (5 bases). Trimming pared 5 bases from V and 8 bases from J, leaving 12 bases between. Germline V lookup: CDR1 LNHDA, CDR2 SQIVND (reference sequence). This CDR3 contains 12 residues. The CDR3 protein is CASSQGFYGYTF. The CDR3 nucleotides are TGTGCCAGTAGTCAGGGTTTTTACGGCTACACCTTC.

In its sample, this clone was seen a few times. The DNA of the CDR3 is TGTGCCAGCAGCTTAGTTCAGGGTGGCTACACCTTC. This gives the protein CASSLVQGGYTF. The chain carries TRBV7-2 and TRBJ1-2; a possible D gene is TRBD1 (5 bases). Germline CDR1 reads SGHTA; CDR2 reads FQGNSA. Trimming left V 1 base short and J 7 bases short, with 7 bases between. CDR3 length equals 12 residues.

The chain joins TRBV4-2 to TRBJ2-7, with 13 bases aligning to TRBD2. The CDR3 totals 15 residues. With V trimmed by 4 bases and J by 6 bases, 6 bases remained unmatched. In germline, CDR1 is LGHNA, CDR2 YNFKEQ. The CDR3 is CASSLSGLAGTEQYF. In DNA form, the CDR3 reads TGTGCCAGCAGCCTCTCGGGACTAGCGGGAACCGAGCAGTACTTC.

The CDR3 loop is CASSKGYSGNTIYF. The CDR3 nucleotides read TGTGCCAGCAGTAAGGGGTACTCTGGAAACACCATATATTTT. The chain couples TRBV6-1 to TRBJ1-3, with D maybe TRBD1 (5 bases). The germline gives CDR1 MNHNS, CDR2 SASEGT. The CDR3 runs 14 residues. Trimming took off 5 bases at V and 0 bases at J, with 8 bases between the two ends.

The chain links TRBV5-1 to TRBJ1-6; a possible D gene is TRBD1 (6 bases). The ends were cut back, 9 bases at V and 10 bases at J, with 20 bases in the middle. The CDR3 is 14 amino acids. Germline V gene sequence: CDR1 SGHRS, CDR2 YFSETQ. CDR3 in amino acids: CATKQGEWRSPLHF. The CDR3 region has the DNA TGCGCCACCAAACAGGGAGAGTGGCGATCACCCCTCCACTTT. The complete variable domain, with remaining parts taken from reference TRBV5-1 and TRBJ1-6, reads KAGVTQTPRYLIKTRGQQVTLSCSPISGHRSVSWYQQTPGQGLQFLFEYFSETQRNKGNFPGRFSGRQFSNSRSEMNVSTLELGDSALYLCATKQGEWRSPLHFGNGTRLTVT.

The V gene is TRBV12-2, the J gene TRBJ2-7; the table's D gene call, TRBD2, was not cross checked with the DNA. TRBV12-2 is termed a pseudogene. The CDR3 has 17 residues. The CDR3 loop is CASRSPHRRFSSYEQYF. The CDR3 DNA is TGTGCAAGTCGCTCCCCCCATAGGCGGTTCAGCTCCTACGAGCAGTACTTC.

The rearrangement joins TRBV3-1 (or the pseudogene TRBV3-2) to TRBJ2-2; 9 bases map to TRBD2. The J segment lost 1 base and the V segment lost 5 bases, leaving 2 bases of the junction unmatched. This CDR3 has 15 residues. Germline V CDR1 and CDR2: LGHDT, YNNKEL (reference sequence). CDR3 DNA: TGTGCCAGCAGCAGAGCGGGGGGGAACACCGGGGAGCTGTTTTTT. Translating gives CASSRAGGNTGELFF.

The V gene is TRBV7-9, the J gene TRBJ1-5; tentatively, D is TRBD1 (5 bases). Per germline, CDR1 SEHNR and CDR2 FQNEAQ (reference sequence). Trimming took 5 bases from V and 1 from J, leaving 12 bases between them. This CDR3 spans 15 amino acids. The CDR3 coding sequence is TGTGCCAGCAGCCCGGACCCAGGGAGCAATCAGCCCCAGCATTTT. Protein sequence: CASSPDPGSNQPQHF.

The chain employs TRBV3-1 (or the pseudogene TRBV3-2) and TRBJ2-2; 11 positions agree with TRBD2. Trimming cost V 2 bases and J 4 bases; bases outside gene matches: 3. Germline V gives CDR1 LGHDT, CDR2 YNNKEL (reference sequence). CDR3 length: 16 amino acids. The chain's CDR3 is CASSQPGTSGTGELFF. Here the CDR3 DNA reads TGTGCCAGCAGCCAACCCGGGACTAGCGGCACCGGGGAGCTGTTTTTT.

V and J are TRBV3-1 (or the pseudogene TRBV3-2) and TRBJ2-3; 7 bases agree with TRBD2. This CDR3 contains 15 residues. Looked up from germline, CDR1 is LGHDT and CDR2 is YNNKEL (reference sequence). The V segment lost 4 bases and the J segment 7 bases; nucleotides outside the gene matches: 11. The CDR3 DNA is TGTGCCAGCAGCCGTCCTAGCGGCTCTTCGCATACGCAGTATTTT. Translated: CASSRPSGSSHTQYF.

V gene TRBV5-4 combines with J gene TRBJ1-1; D remains ambiguous. CDR1 is SGHNT, CDR2 YYREEE, per germline (reference sequence). The CDR3 has 15 amino acids. V gave up 4 bases and J gave up 0 bases, with 13 bases separating them. The CDR3 loop reads CASSRTRLMNTEAFF. CDR3 in DNA: TGTGCCAGCAGCCGAACGCGGCTGATGAACACTGAAGCTTTCTTT.

The rearrangement joins TRBV27 to TRBJ2-7, with 11 bases matching TRBD1. CDR3 length equals 15 residues. Germline V gene data show CDR1 as MNHEY and CDR2 as SMNVEV (reference sequence). V shed 2 bases, J shed 7 bases, and the junction held 7 bases outside the gene matches. The CDR3 protein is CASSLRGQGAWEQYF. DNA for the CDR3: TGTGCCAGCAGTTTAAGAGGACAGGGGGCGTGGGAGCAGTACTTC.

This clone was picked up one time. The chain combines TRBV11-2 with TRBJ2-1; 10 nucleotides line up with TRBD2. The trim removed 2 bases at V and 9 bases at J, leaving 4 bases unmatched. Germline V gene sequence: CDR1 SGHAT, CDR2 FQNNGV. This CDR3 region has 14 residues. CDR3 amino acids: CASSLQRGGSEQFF. The CDR3 nucleotides read TGTGCCAGCAGCTTACAGCGGGGGGGAAGTGAGCAGTTCTTC.

The gene calls are TRBV28 and TRBJ2-7; the D gene is possibly TRBD1 (5 bases). V was trimmed by 6 bases and J by 3 bases, leaving 15 bases between them. The CDR3 length is 14 residues. Germline V gives CDR1 MDHEN, CDR2 SYDVKM. This chain's CDR3 is CASSLGGAIYEQYF. As DNA, the CDR3 is TGTGCCAGCAGCCTCGGTGGGGCTATCTACGAGCAGTACTTC.